The 13 T cell receptor beta chains below come from one sample, sequenced in a study of blood T cells in healthy people across ages. The second PCR ran about 7 to 12 cycles with a sample-barcoded 5' primer and J-beta primers. TCRdb re-derived calls from the 5' RACE reads in MiXCR, one entry per CDR3 protein. There are 750,000 to 850,000 distinct CDR3 sequences in the sample; roughly 25% occur only once, and 3% to 4% lies in the top ten. The sample also formed part of further work on T cells of mothers and their children.

The sample consisted of blood. The receptors were gathered from a boy aged 5-17 years in good health.

This clonotype has only a few counts. V is TRBV10-3 and J is TRBJ1-1; D possibly corresponds to TRBD1 (6 bases). CDR1 and CDR2 (germline): ENHRY, SYGVKD. There are 15 residues in the CDR3. Trimming left V 0 bases short and J 4 bases short, with 12 bases between. CDR3 sequence (DNA): TGTGCCATCAGTGAGTCGCCAGGGGAGCGCACTGAAGCTTTCTTT. It yields the protein CAISESPGERTEAFF.

The rearrangement uses TRBV7-9 and TRBJ2-1, with D perhaps TRBD1 (5 bases). Trimming left V 5 bases short and J 4 bases short, with 15 bases between. The CDR3 covers 15 residues. The germline V gene has CDR1 SEHNR and CDR2 FQNEAQ (reference sequence). CDR3 bases: TGTGCCAGCAGCGCCATGGCAGGGATATACAATGAGCAGTTCTTC. It translates to CASSAMAGIYNEQFF. The variable domain in full, with the rest retrieved from reference TRBV7-9 and TRBJ2-1, is DTGVSQNPRHKITKRGQNVTFRCDPISEHNRLYWYRQTLGQGPEFLTYFQNEAQLEKSRLLSDRFSAERPKGSFSTLEIQRTEQGDSAMYLCASSAMAGIYNEQFFGPGTRLTVL.

V usage is TRBV27 and J usage is TRBJ2-7; TRBD1 might be the D (5 bases). CDR3 length: 13 residues. The V and J ends lost 3 bases and 7 bases respectively, with 13 bases between them. CDR1 MNHEY and CDR2 SMNVEV come from the germline V gene (reference sequence). CDR3 DNA: TGTGCCAGCAGTTTGGAAGGGGTTGGTGAGCAGTACTTC. Its translation is CASSLEGVGEQYF.

This clonotype was seen a few times. The chain links TRBV27 to TRBJ1-5; D not certain. V lost 7 bases and J lost 0, with 13 bases in between. Germline V gene data show CDR1 as MNHEY and CDR2 as SMNVEV (reference sequence). The length of the CDR3 is 15 residues. CDR3 sequence reads: CASKVYGNSNQPQHF. In DNA, the CDR3 is TGTGCCAGCAAGGTATACGGGAATAGCAATCAGCCCCAGCATTTT.

The chain recombines TRBV12-3 or TRBV12-4 with TRBJ1-5; D is undetermined. The CDR3 has 14 amino acids. Between the trimmed V and J ends, which lost 6 bases and 2 bases, there was a span of 11 bases. CDR3 DNA sequence: TGTGCCAGCAGGGCGGGGAAGGGCAATCAGCCCCAGCATTTT. Its translation: CASRAGKGNQPQHF.

This clonotype came up a few times. The V gene is TRBV4-1, the J gene TRBJ1-4; 11 positions agree with TRBD1. V lost 1 base, J lost 7 bases, and 5 bases stayed unmatched. Germline V gene lookup returns CDR1 MGHRA and CDR2 YSYEKL. This CDR3 is built from 16 residues. CDR3 coding DNA: TGCGCCAGCAGCCAAGTCGGACAGGGGGCGGGTGAAAAACTGTTTTTT. This gives the protein CASSQVGQGAGEKLFF.

The chain combines TRBV18 with TRBJ1-6; 11 bases line up with TRBD1. V trimming: 6 bases; J trimming: 5 bases; junction bases outside the gene matches: 9. This CDR3 comprises 17 residues. Germline loops: CDR1 KGHSH, CDR2 LQKENI. CDR3 in amino acids: CASSRTGQGDDNSPLHF. CDR3 nucleotides: TGTGCCAGCTCTAGGACGGGACAGGGGGACGATAATTCACCCCTCCACTTT.

The chain recombines TRBV12-3 or TRBV12-4 with TRBJ1-1; TRBD1 matches 11 bases. This CDR3 contains 17 residues. V dropped 5 bases and J dropped 0; count of bases not matched to a gene: 8. The CDR3 sequence: CASSPWTGGKMNTEAFF. The CDR3 region has the DNA TGTGCCAGCAGTCCCTGGACAGGGGGCAAAATGAACACTGAAGCTTTCTTT.

The chain couples TRBV24-1 to TRBJ2-3; TRBD1 is a possible D gene (6 bases). Germline V lookup: CDR1 KGHDR, CDR2 SFDVKD. Trimming cost V 3 bases and J 3 bases, with 15 bases left between them. The CDR3 totals 16 residues. The CDR3 bases are TGTGCCACCAGTGATCAATCCAGGGGCGCGACAGATACGCAGTATTTT. Translation: CATSDQSRGATDTQYF.

This clonotype was counted a single time. The CDR3 protein is CASSERLSGGLQETQYF. The DNA of the CDR3 is TGTGCCAGCAGTGAGAGGCTGTCGGGGGGCCTCCAAGAGACCCAGTACTTC. V gene TRBV2 combines with J gene TRBJ2-5; tentatively, D is TRBD2 (7 bases). The CDR3 has 17 amino acids. The V gene's germline CDR1 is SNHLY and CDR2 FYNNEI. The V and J ends lost 3 bases and 1 base respectively, with 18 bases between them.

The V gene is TRBV7-9, the J gene TRBJ1-3; D not certain. CDR1 and CDR2 (germline): SEHNR, FQNEAQ (reference sequence). The CDR3 covers 12 residues. Deletions cut 4 bases from V and 4 bases from J, with 5 bases between. The CDR3 here is CASSSMGNTIYF. The CDR3 DNA sequence: TGTGCCAGCAGCTCGATGGGAAACACCATATATTTT.

This chain joins TRBV9 and TRBJ2-1; D might be TRBD1 (7 bases). The J call may be in error: the DNA end matches TRBJ2-5 better. Looked up from germline, CDR1 is SGDLS and CDR2 is YYNGEE. This CDR3 is built from 14 residues. DNA of the CDR3: TGTGCCAGCAGCCCATCGACAGGGACTGGGACCCAGTACTTC. Amino acid sequence: CASSPSTGTGTQYF.

The genes are TRBV7-2 and TRBJ2-5; D possibly corresponds to TRBD2 (6 bases). The J call may not be correct, given that the DNA end is closer to TRBJ2-1. CDR3 size: 13 residues. Per germline, CDR1 SGHTA and CDR2 FQGNSA. CDR3 residues: CASSPQGGIGQFF. In DNA form, the CDR3 reads TGTGCCAGCAGCCCGCAAGGAGGGATCGGGCAGTTCTTC.